The rows below give T cell receptor beta chains drawn from one sample of a study of OX40 agonist ivuxolimab in advanced cancers. Some clones are missing from TCRdb's copy, which holds only in-frame ones; the method was immunoSEQ multiplex PCR. The sample holds under 80,000 clones, just over 85% seen once. Specimen: CD4+ or CD8+ T cells sorted from blood, collected in a trial of the OX40 agonist ivuxolimab. These receptors originate from an adult with an advanced solid tumor such as melanoma, head and neck, liver or kidney cancer. Both conserved end residues are part of each CDR3. The D gene is left open where the match is weak. Size is stated for part of the rows, as once, few or many counts, or as a class when the clone is expanded.

V gene	J gene	clone size	D gene	CDR3 protein	CDR3 DNA
TRBV10-3	TRBJ2-1	NA	TRBD2	CAIKQVAGPSSYNEQFF	TGTGCCATCAAACAGGTAGCGGGACCCAGCTCCTACAATGAGCAGTTCTTC
TRBV5-1	TRBJ2-1	NA	NA	CASSLPSAYNEQFF	TGCGCCAGCAGCTTACCTAGCGCCTACAATGAGCAGTTCTTC
TRBV30	TRBJ2-1	NA	NA	CACLGGLDNEQFF	TGTGCCTGTCTCGGGGGATTAGACAATGAGCAGTTCTTC
TRBV7-9	TRBJ2-2	NA	TRBD2	CASSSSGTSGRQTGELFF	TGTGCCAGCAGCTCCTCCGGGACTAGCGGGAGACAGACCGGGGAGCTGTTTTTT
TRBV5-6	TRBJ2-1	NA	TRBD2	CASIEAGAGHNEQFF	TGTGCCAGCATCGAGGCGGGAGCTGGCCACAATGAGCAGTTCTTC
TRBV11-3	TRBJ2-1	NA	NA	CASSLAMKGGDEQFF	TGTGCCAGCAGCTTAGCAATGAAGGGGGGCGATGAGCAGTTCTTC
TRBV5-1	TRBJ2-2	NA	NA	CASSLAGVIRSGELFF	TGCGCCAGCAGCTTGGCGGGCGTCATACGGTCCGGGGAGCTGTTTTTT
TRBV30	TRBJ2-7	NA	TRBD2	CAWSPGTSGRAGEQYF	TGTGCCTGGAGTCCCGGGACTAGCGGGAGGGCCGGCGAGCAGTACTTC
TRBV11-2	TRBJ1-2	NA	NA	CASSPGTVNYGYTF	TGTGCCAGCAGCCCCGGGACGGTTAACTATGGCTACACCTTC
TRBV2	TRBJ2-7	NA	TRBD2	CASRASGRLEQYF	TGTGCCAGCAGGGCTAGCGGGAGATTGGAGCAGTACTTC
TRBV7-6	TRBJ2-1	once	TRBD2	CASSWRTSGRPNEQFF	TGTGCCAGCAGCTGGCGGACTAGCGGGAGACCCAATGAGCAGTTCTTC
TRBV7-3	TRBJ2-5	few	NA	CASSSTVTETQYF	TGTGCCAGCAGCTCGACAGTGACGGAGACCCAGTACTTC
TRBV23-1	TRBJ2-7	NA	NA	CAGGGTTLRWREEQYF	TGCGCCGGGGGGGGCACGACGCTGCGTTGGCGGGAGGAGCAGTACTTC
TRBV6-1	TRBJ2-6	NA	NA	CASSVGQFGANVLTF	TGTGCCAGCAGTGTGGGACAATTCGGGGCCAACGTCCTGACTTTC
TRBV29-1	TRBJ2-7	NA	NA	CSVCDGAAYEQYF	TGCAGCGTTTGCGACGGGGCCGCCTACGAGCAGTACTTC
TRBV7-3	TRBJ2-3	NA	NA	CASGNLGAGAGDTQYF	TGTGCCAGCGGAAATTTAGGGGCAGGGGCAGGAGATACGCAGTATTTT
TRBV5-1	TRBJ2-3	NA	NA	CASSLEPNRPESTDTQYF	TGCGCCAGCAGCTTGGAGCCTAACCGTCCAGAGAGCACAGATACGCAGTATTTT
TRBV11-1	TRBJ1-1	NA	NA	CASSSQGNTEAFF	TGTGCCAGCAGTTCGCAGGGGAACACTGAAGCTTTCTTT